This is a list of T cell receptor beta chains from one sample in a study. TCRdb re-called the RT-PCR reads with MiXCR, one entry per CDR3 protein. This table has about 680,000 distinct CDR3 sequences, 12% to 15% appearing once. The sample was memory CD4+ T cells from blood. The receptors stem from a female donor in good health, serving as a healthy control. Both conserved end residues are part of each CDR3. The order of the fields is V gene, J gene, CDR3 protein.

V: TRBV7-8
J: TRBJ2-5
CDR3: CASSLEVLVTQYF

V: TRBV27
J: TRBJ2-4
CDR3: CASSTPQGGGNIQYF

V: TRBV12-3/TRBV12-4
J: TRBJ1-2
CDR3: CASSLPTGGAGYTF

V: TRBV4-2
J: TRBJ2-2
CDR3: CASSQDPGYGELFF

V: TRBV6-5
J: TRBJ2-7
CDR3: CATRRDYEQYF

V: TRBV6-5
J: TRBJ1-6
CDR3: CASSYSGVGGFPLHF

V: TRBV4-3
J: TRBJ2-5
CDR3: CASSQVFLSTETQYF

V: TRBV27
J: TRBJ2-3
CDR3: CASSSSLDTQYF

V: TRBV6-6
J: TRBJ1-3
CDR3: CASSYPSSGSGNTIYF

V: TRBV6-5
J: TRBJ2-7
CDR3: CASSPDRGAYEQYF

V: TRBV6-2/TRBV6-3
J: TRBJ2-3
CDR3: CASSYRLGVSSTDTQYF

V: TRBV4-3
J: TRBJ2-7
CDR3: CASSFRLAGSYEQYF

V: TRBV18
J: TRBJ2-1
CDR3: CASSPERNEQFF

V: TRBV2
J: TRBJ1-4
CDR3: CASIRRASNEKLFF

V: TRBV20-1
J: TRBJ2-3
CDR3: CSVPQGGTQYF

V: TRBV29-1
J: TRBJ2-1
CDR3: CSVGGSQTTSYNEQFF

V: TRBV28
J: TRBJ2-7
CDR3: CASRGLAYEQYF

V: TRBV5-4
J: TRBJ2-2
CDR3: CASSPGPGTSANTGELFF

V: TRBV12-3/TRBV12-4
J: TRBJ2-7
CDR3: CASSFYGDSSYEQYF

V: TRBV12-3/TRBV12-4
J: TRBJ2-1
CDR3: CASSLAGESSSYNEQFF

V: TRBV12-3/TRBV12-4
J: TRBJ1-5
CDR3: CASSFSWIPGQDNQPQHF

V: TRBV6-5
J: TRBJ2-6
CDR3: CASRPRSSGANVLTF

V: TRBV29-1
J: TRBJ2-5
CDR3: CSVDAGFIVGLQETQYF

V: TRBV4-3
J: TRBJ2-7
CDR3: CASSQGVAGGYEQYF

V: TRBV20-1
J: TRBJ2-1
CDR3: CSAPTPRANNEQFF

V: TRBV18
J: TRBJ2-7
CDR3: CASSPYGRSSYEQYF

V: TRBV10-3
J: TRBJ1-1
CDR3: CAISESRDTEAFF

V: TRBV7-3
J: TRBJ2-3
CDR3: CASSPGGLAGRGDTQYF

V: TRBV12-3/TRBV12-4
J: TRBJ2-7
CDR3: CASSSSGTYEQYF